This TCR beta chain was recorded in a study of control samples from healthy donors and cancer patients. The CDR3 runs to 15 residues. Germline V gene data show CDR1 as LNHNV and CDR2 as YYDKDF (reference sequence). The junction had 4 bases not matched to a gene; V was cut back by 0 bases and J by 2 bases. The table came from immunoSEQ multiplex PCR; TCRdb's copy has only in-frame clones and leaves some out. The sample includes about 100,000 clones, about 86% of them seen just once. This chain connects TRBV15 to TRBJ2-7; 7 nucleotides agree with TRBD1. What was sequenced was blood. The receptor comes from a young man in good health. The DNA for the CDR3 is TGTGCCACCAGCAGAGATGCGACAGGGACCTACGAGCAGTACTTC. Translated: CATSRDATGTYEQYF.